This is a list of T cell receptor beta chains from one sample in a study of cytomegalovirus exposure and HLA in healthy donors. Sequenced by immunoSEQ multiplex PCR; TCRdb stores in-frame clones only, minus some. Its clone listing holds over 90,000 clones. The sample consisted of PBMCs. The receptors were gathered from a man aged 35-49 years in good health and CMV-seronegative. The CDR3 runs from the conserved cysteine through the conserved F or W. The D gene is left open where the match is weak.

D gene	V gene	J gene	CDR3 DNA	CDR3 protein
.	TRBV28	TRBJ2-7	TGTGCCAGTACCCGTGGGGGGAGCTCCTACGAGCAGTACTTC	CASTRGGSSYEQYF
.	TRBV28	TRBJ2-7	TGTGCCAGCAGCCGGCGGGGCGGGGCGAGCGAGCAGTACTTC	CASSRRGGASEQYF
TRBD2	TRBV5-1	TRBJ2-1	TGCGCCAGCAGCTTGAGGCGGGGGGTCCACTACAATGAGCAGTTCTTC	CASSLRRGVHYNEQFF
.	TRBV19	TRBJ2-4	TGTGCCAGTAGAGAGGGGGGGAACATTCAGTACTTC	CASREGGNIQYF
.	TRBV6-5	TRBJ1-2	TGTGCCAGCAGTTATTCCGGACTCAGAGGCTATGGCTACACCTTC	CASSYSGLRGYGYTF
.	TRBV18	TRBJ2-3	TGTGCCAGCTCACCGATAGCGGCTAACACAGATACGCAGTATTTT	CASSPIAANTDTQYF
TRBD1	TRBV19	TRBJ1-5	TGTGCCAGTAGTATCACAGGGGCTAATCAGCCCCAGCATTTT	CASSITGANQPQHF
.	TRBV9	TRBJ2-7	TGTGCCAGCAGCGAAAGCGGGCGCGCCTACGAGCAGTACTTC	CASSESGRAYEQYF
.	TRBV27	TRBJ1-1	TGTGCCAGCAGCCGGGACTCCCTCGCGGAAGCTTTCTTT	CASSRDSLAEAFF
TRBD1	TRBV7-9	TRBJ1-4	TGTGCCAGCAGCCCCCCTACGGGACAGTACGATGAAAAACTGTTTTTT	CASSPPTGQYDEKLFF
.	TRBV29-1	TRBJ1-1	TGCAGCGTTACCAAAACTAACACTGAAGCTTTCTTT	CSVTKTNTEAFF
TRBD1	TRBV19	TRBJ2-5	TGTGCCAGTAGCCCTCGGACAGGGGGAGGAGAGACCCAGTACTTC	CASSPRTGGGETQYF
TRBD1	TRBV28	TRBJ1-1	TGTGCCAGCAGGGCCGGGACAGGGGTCACTGAAGCTTTCTTT	CASRAGTGVTEAFF
TRBD1	TRBV5-1	TRBJ2-4	TGCGCCAGCAGCAGTGACAGGGGCAAAAACATTCAGTACTTC	CASSSDRGKNIQYF
TRBD1	TRBV28	TRBJ2-7	TGTGCCAGTTTTACCGGGACAGGGGGCGGAGGGCAGTACTTC	CASFTGTGGGGQYF
TRBD2	TRBV4-3	TRBJ2-7	TGCGCCAGCAGCCAAGACGCACCCTCGGTTCTAGCGGGGGGCTCCTACGAGCAGTACTTC	CASSQDAPSVLAGGSYEQYF
TRBD1	TRBV6-6	TRBJ2-7	TGTGCCAGCAGCGAAGGGACAGCCTACGAGCAGTACTTC	CASSEGTAYEQYF
.	TRBV7-8	TRBJ1-6	TGTGCCAGCAGCTTAGGCGGGAAATCGGGTAATTCACCCCTCCACTTT	CASSLGGKSGNSPLHF
TRBD1	TRBV18	TRBJ1-4	TGTGCCAGCTCACCGGGGACAGGGTTTAATGAAAAACTGTTTTTT	CASSPGTGFNEKLFF
.	TRBV5-1	TRBJ2-7	TGCGCCAGCAGCTTGGGGGGGGTGGGCTACGAGCAGTACTTC	CASSLGGVGYEQYF
TRBD1	TRBV27	TRBJ2-6	TGTGCCAGCAAAGCAGGGGGAAGCTCTGGGGCCAACGTCCTGACTTTC	CASKAGGSSGANVLTF
.	TRBV7-8	TRBJ1-1	TGTGCCAGCAGCTTAGGGAGAGGCCCGGACACTGAAGCTTTCTTT	CASSLGRGPDTEAFF
.	TRBV10-3	TRBJ1-1	TGTGCCATCAGTTTCGGAGGCAACACTGAAGCTTTCTTT	CAISFGGNTEAFF
TRBD1	TRBV27	TRBJ2-2	TGTGCCAGCACTAAGGGACAGGTGAACACCGGGGAGCTGTTTTTT	CASTKGQVNTGELFF
.	TRBV19	TRBJ1-5	TGTGCCAGTAGTTCCGTTGGGCCGGTTTATTCACCCCAGCATTTT	CASSSVGPVYSPQHF
.	TRBV7-2	TRBJ1-4	TGTGCCAGCAGCTCAGGACTCCACTCAACTAATGAAAAACTGTTTTTT	CASSSGLHSTNEKLFF
TRBD1	TRBV5-1	TRBJ1-4	TGCGCCAGCAGGGAACTAGGACAGGGAAATGAAAAACTGTTTTTT	CASRELGQGNEKLFF
.	TRBV20-1	TRBJ2-1	TGCAGCCCGGGGAGACCCAATGAGCAGTTCTTC	CSPGRPNEQFF
TRBD2	TRBV4-2	TRBJ2-3	TGTGCCAGCAGCCAAGATCGGACTAGCGGGGCAGATACGCAGTATTTT	CASSQDRTSGADTQYF
TRBD2	TRBV6-1	TRBJ2-7	TGTGCCAGCAGTGAATCCCGGGGGGTATCCTACGAGCAGTACTTC	CASSESRGVSYEQYF
.	TRBV28	TRBJ2-1	TGTGCCAGCAGTTCCATACCACTAGAAAGTTTCTTCCATGAGCAGTTCTTC	CASSSIPLESFFHEQFF
.	TRBV18	TRBJ2-1	TGTGCCAGCTCACCCGGCGGGGATGAGCAGTTCTTC	CASSPGGDEQFF
.	TRBV7-2	TRBJ1-2	TGTGCCAGCAGCTTAGAAGCAGGCGACTATGGCTACACCTTC	CASSLEAGDYGYTF
TRBD1	TRBV18	TRBJ2-7	TGTGCCAGCTCACCACCGGGACAGCCCTACGAGCAGTACTTC	CASSPPGQPYEQYF
.	TRBV7-2	TRBJ1-2	TGTGCCAGCAGCTTGAGGGGGTTGGGTGGCTACACCTTC	CASSLRGLGGYTF
.	TRBV7-2	TRBJ1-5	TGTGCCAGCAGCTTAGCGCGAAATAGCAATCAGCCCCAGCATTTT	CASSLARNSNQPQHF
.	TRBV7-2	TRBJ1-1	TGTGCCAGCAGCGCACAGGGTAACACTGAAGCTTTCTTT	CASSAQGNTEAFF
.	TRBV5-1	TRBJ2-5	TGCGCCAGCAGCGCGACAGCAGATCGATCTGAGACCCAGTACTTC	CASSATADRSETQYF
.	TRBV19	TRBJ1-2	TGTGCCAGTAGTATGGCCATATCTGGTGGCTACACCTTC	CASSMAISGGYTF
.	TRBV18	TRBJ2-1	TGTGCCAGCTCAGCACAAAGGGCGGGATACTCCTACAATGAGCAGTTCTTC	CASSAQRAGYSYNEQFF
.	TRBV7-6	TRBJ2-1	TGTGCCAGCAGCCCATCGCAACTAAAAGAGCAGTTCTTC	CASSPSQLKEQFF